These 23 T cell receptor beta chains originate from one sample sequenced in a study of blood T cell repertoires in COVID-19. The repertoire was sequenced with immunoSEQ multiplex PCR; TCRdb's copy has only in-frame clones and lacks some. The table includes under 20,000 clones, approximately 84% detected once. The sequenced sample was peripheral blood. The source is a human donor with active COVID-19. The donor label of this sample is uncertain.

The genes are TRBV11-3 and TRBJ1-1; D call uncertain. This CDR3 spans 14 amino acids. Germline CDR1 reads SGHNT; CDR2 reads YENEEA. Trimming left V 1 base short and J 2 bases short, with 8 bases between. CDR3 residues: CASSLGAGNTEAFF. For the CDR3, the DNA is TGTGCCAGCAGCTTAGGGGCGGGAAACACTGAAGCTTTCTTT.

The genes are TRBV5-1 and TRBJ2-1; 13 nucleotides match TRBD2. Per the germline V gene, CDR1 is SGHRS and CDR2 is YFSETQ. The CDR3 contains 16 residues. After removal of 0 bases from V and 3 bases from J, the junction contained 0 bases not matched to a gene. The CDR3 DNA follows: TGCGCCAGCAGCTTGGGACTAGCGGGAGGCTACAATGAGCAGTTCTTC. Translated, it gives CASSLGLAGGYNEQFF.

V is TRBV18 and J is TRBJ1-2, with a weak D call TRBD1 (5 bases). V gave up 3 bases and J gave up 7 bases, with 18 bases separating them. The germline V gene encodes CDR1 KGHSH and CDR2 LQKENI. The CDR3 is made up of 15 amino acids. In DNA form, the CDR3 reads TGTGCCAGCTCACCTTCCTGGGGGGTCGGTGGTGGCTACACCTTC. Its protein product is CASSPSWGVGGGYTF.

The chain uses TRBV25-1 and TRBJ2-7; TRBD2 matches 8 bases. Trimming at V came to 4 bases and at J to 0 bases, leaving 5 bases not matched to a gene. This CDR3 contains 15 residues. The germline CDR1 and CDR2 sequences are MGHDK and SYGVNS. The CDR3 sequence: CASSASGYSSYEQYF. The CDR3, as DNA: TGTGCCAGCAGTGCTAGCGGGTATAGCTCCTACGAGCAGTACTTC.

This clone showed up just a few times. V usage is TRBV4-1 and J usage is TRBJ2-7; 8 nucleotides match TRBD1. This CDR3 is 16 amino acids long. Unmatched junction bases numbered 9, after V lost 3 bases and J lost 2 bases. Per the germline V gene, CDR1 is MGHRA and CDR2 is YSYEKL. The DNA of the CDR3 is TGCGCCAGCAGCCACACCCCGGGACAGGCGGCCTACGAGCAGTACTTC. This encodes CASSHTPGQAAYEQYF.

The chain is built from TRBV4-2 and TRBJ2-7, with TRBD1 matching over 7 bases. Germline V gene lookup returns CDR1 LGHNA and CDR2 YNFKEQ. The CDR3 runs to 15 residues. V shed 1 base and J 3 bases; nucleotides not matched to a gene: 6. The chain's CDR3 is CASSQAEGQNYEQYF. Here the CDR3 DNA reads TGTGCCAGCAGCCAAGCCGAGGGACAGAACTACGAGCAGTACTTC.

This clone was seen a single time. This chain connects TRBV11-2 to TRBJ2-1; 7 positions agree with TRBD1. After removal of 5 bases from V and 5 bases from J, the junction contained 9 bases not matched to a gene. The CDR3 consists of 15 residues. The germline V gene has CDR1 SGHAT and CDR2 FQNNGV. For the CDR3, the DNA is TGTGCCAGCAGCCCCAACCCGGGACAGAACAATGAGCAGTTCTTC. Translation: CASSPNPGQNNEQFF.

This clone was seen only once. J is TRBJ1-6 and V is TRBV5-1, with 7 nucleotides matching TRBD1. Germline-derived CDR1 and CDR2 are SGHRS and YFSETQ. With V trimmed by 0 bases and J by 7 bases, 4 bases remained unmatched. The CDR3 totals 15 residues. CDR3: CASSLADRVNSPLHF. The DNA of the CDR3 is TGCGCCAGCAGCTTGGCAGACAGGGTAAATTCACCCCTCCACTTT.

The CDR3 nucleotides read TGTGCCAGCACTACGGGACAGGGGGTCAAGGGGGAGCTGTTTTTT. Encoded protein: CASTTGQGVKGELFF. The V call is TRBV25-1, the J call TRBJ2-2, with 11 positions matching TRBD1. Germline assignment: CDR1 MGHDK and CDR2 SYGVNS. This CDR3 is 15 amino acids long. V lost 7 bases to trimming and J lost 8 bases; unmatched junction nucleotides: 9.

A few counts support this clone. Here the CDR3 DNA reads TGTGCCAGCAGCTCTCAGGACAGGGGGTGGCGCACCGGGGAGCTGTTTTTT. Protein: CASSSQDRGWRTGELFF. The chain combines TRBV11-2 with TRBJ2-2; TRBD1 matches at 10 bases. The CDR3 consists of 17 residues. Germline V gene lookup returns CDR1 SGHAT and CDR2 FQNNGV. Trimming took 4 bases from V and 4 from J; bases not matched to a gene: 9.

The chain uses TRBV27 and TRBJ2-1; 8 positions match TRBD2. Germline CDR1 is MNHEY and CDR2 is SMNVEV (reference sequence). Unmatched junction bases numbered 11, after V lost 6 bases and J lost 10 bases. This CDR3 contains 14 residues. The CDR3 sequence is CASSPGLAPREQFF. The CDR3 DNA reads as TGTGCCAGCAGCCCTGGACTAGCCCCCCGGGAGCAGTTCTTC.

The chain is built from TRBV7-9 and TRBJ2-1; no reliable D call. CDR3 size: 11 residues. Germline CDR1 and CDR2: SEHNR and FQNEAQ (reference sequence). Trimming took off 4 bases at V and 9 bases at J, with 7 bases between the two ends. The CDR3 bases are TGTGCCAGCAGCTCACCCGGTGAGCAGTTCTTC. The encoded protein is CASSSPGEQFF.

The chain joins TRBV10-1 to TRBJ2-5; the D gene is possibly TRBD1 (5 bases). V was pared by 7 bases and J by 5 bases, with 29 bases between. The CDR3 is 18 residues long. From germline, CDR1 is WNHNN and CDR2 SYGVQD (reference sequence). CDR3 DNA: TGCGCCAGCATACCCCCCGTTTTGGGTCTAAGGGGTCGCGAGACCCAGTACTTC. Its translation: CASIPPVLGLRGRETQYF.

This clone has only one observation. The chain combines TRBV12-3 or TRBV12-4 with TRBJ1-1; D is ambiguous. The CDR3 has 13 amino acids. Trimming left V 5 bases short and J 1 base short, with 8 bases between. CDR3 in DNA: TGTGCCAGCAGTCTCCCAGGGAACACTGAAGCTTTCTTT. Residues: CASSLPGNTEAFF.

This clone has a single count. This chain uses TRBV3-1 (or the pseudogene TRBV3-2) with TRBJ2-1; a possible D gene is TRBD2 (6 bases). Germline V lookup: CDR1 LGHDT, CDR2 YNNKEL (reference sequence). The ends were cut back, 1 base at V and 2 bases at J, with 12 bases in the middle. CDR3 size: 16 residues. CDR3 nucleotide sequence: TGTGCCAGCAGCCAAGTCGACGGGGGTCCCTACAATGAGCAGTTCTTC. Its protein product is CASSQVDGGPYNEQFF.

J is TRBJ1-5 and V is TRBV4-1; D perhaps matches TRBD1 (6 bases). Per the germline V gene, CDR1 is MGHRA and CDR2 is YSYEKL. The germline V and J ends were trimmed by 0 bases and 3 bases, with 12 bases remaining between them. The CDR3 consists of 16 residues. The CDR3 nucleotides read TGCGCCAGCAGCCAAGATTTGGACAGCCTCAATCAGCCCCAGCATTTT. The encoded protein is CASSQDLDSLNQPQHF.

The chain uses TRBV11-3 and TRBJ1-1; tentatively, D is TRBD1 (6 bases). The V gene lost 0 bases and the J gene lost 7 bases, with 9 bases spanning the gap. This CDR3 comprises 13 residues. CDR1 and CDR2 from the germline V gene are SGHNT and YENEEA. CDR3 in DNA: TGTGCCAGCAGCTTAGATCAGGACAGTGAAGCTTTCTTT. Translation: CASSLDQDSEAFF.

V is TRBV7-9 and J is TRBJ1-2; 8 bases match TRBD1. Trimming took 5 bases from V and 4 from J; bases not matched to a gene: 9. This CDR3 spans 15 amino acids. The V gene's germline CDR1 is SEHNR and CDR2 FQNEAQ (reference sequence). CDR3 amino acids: CASSLTGGRGYGYTF. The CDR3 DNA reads TGTGCCAGCAGCCTCACAGGGGGAAGGGGCTATGGCTACACCTTC. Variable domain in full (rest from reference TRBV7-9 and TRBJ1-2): DTGVSQNPRHKITKRGQNVTFRCDPISEHNRLYWYRQTLGQGPEFLTYFQNEAQLEKSRLLSDRFSAERPKGSFSTLEIQRTEQGDSAMYLCASSLTGGRGYGYTFGSGTRLTVV.

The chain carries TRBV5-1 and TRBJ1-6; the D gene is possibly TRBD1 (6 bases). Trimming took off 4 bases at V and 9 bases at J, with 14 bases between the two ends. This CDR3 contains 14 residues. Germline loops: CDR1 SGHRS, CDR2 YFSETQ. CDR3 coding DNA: TGCGCCAGCAGCGGAAGGGGGACGGGTTCACCCCTCCACTTT. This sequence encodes CASSGRGTGSPLHF.

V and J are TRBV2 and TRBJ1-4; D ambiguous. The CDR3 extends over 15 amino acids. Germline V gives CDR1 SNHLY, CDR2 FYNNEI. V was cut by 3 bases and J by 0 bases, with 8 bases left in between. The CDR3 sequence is CASSDRGTTNEKLFF. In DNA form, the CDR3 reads TGTGCCAGCAGTGACCGCGGGACAACTAATGAAAAACTGTTTTTT. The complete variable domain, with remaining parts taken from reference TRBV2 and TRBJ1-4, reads EPEVTQTPSHQVTQMGQEVILRCVPISNHLYFYWYRQILGQKVEFLVSFYNNEISEKSEIFDDQFSVERPDGSNFTLKIRSTKLEDSAMYFCASSDRGTTNEKLFFGSGTQLSVL.

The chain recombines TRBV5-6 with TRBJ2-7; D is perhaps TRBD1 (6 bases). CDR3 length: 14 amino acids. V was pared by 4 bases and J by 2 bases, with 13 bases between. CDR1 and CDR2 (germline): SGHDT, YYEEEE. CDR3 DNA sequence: TGTGCCAGCAGCGAGTGGGACAAACCCTACGAGCAGTACTTC. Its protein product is CASSEWDKPYEQYF.

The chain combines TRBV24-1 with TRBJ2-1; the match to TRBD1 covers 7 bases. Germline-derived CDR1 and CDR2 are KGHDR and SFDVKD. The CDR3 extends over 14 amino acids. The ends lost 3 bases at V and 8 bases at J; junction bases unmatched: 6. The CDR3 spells CATSDPTGVDEQFF. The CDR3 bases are TGTGCCACCAGTGATCCCACAGGGGTGGATGAGCAGTTCTTC.

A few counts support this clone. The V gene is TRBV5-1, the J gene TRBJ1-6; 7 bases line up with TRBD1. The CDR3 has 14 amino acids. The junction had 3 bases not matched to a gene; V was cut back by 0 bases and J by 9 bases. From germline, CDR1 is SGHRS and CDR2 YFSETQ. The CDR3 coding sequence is TGCGCCAGCAGCTTGGCAGGGGGTGGTTCACCCCTCCACTTT. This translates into CASSLAGGGSPLHF.